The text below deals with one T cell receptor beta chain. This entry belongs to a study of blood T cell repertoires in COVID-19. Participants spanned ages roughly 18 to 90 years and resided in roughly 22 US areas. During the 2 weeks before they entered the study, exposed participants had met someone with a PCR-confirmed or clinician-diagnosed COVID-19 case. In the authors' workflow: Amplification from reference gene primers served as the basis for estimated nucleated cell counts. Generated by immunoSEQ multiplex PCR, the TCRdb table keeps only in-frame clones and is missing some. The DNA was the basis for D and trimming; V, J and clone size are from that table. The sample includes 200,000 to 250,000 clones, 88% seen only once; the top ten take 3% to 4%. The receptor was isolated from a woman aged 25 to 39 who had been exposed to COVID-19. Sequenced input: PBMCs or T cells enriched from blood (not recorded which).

CDR3 DNA sequence: TGTGCCAGCCAACGGACAGGGGTTTCTGGAAACACCATATATTTT. It is translated as CASQRTGVSGNTIYF. V is TRBV6-5 and J is TRBJ1-3; 9 nucleotides line up with TRBD1. In germline, CDR1 is MNHEY, CDR2 SVGAGI. This CDR3 has 15 residues. V was clipped by 8 bases and J by 1 base; unmatched bases: 6.